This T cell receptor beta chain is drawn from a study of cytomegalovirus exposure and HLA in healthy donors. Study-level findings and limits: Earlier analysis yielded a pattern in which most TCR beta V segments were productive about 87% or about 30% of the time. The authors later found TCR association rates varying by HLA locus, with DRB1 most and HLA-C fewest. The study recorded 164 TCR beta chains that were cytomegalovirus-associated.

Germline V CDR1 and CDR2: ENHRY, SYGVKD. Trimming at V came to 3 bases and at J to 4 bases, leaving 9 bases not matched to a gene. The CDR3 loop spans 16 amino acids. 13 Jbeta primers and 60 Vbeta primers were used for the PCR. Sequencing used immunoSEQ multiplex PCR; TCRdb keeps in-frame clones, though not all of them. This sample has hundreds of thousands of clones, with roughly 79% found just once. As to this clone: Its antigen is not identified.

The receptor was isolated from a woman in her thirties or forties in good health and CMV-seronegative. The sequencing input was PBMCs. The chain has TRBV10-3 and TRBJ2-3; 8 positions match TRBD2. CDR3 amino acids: CAISDTSGGEADTQYF. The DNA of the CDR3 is TGTGCCATCAGTGACACTTCGGGGGGGGAAGCAGATACGCAGTATTTT.